This TCR beta chain was sequenced for a study of PD-1 blockade in classical Hodgkin lymphoma. The time point: cycle 4 day 1 (C4D1), after less than 7 weeks of nivolumab. All patients relapsed after autologous stem cell transplantation, and brentuximab vedotin exposure varied. Using magnetic negative selection, the CD4+ T cells were separated out of thawed PBMCs. TCRdb's table, derived via immunoSEQ multiplex PCR, lists solely in-frame clones and lacks some. The sample lists 15,000 to 20,000 clones, 65% to 80% seen once, with around 2.6% in the top ten. This CDR3 is built from 15 residues. Germline lookup yields CDR1 SNHLY and CDR2 FYNNEI. V gave up 6 bases and J gave up 5 bases, with 16 bases separating them. With respect to this clone: The antigen is unknown.

Study-level results: Complete responders started with a diversity level that resembled newly diagnosed patients at baseline.

Source: CD4+ T cells from blood, taken before the fourth cycle of nivolumab. V is TRBV2 and J is TRBJ2-2; possibly TRBD1 for D (5 bases). The source is a human donor with classical Hodgkin lymphoma. The chain's CDR3 is CASRKTDQQTGELFF. The CDR3 DNA follows: TGTGCCAGCAGGAAGACAGATCAACAGACCGGGGAGCTGTTTTTT.